This is a list of T cell receptor beta chains from one sample in a study of identical twins. TCRdb fed the 5' RACE reads into MiXCR, producing one record per CDR3 protein. There are 500,000 to 700,000 distinct CDR3 sequences in the sample; less than 9% occur only once, and 1.6% lies in the top ten. These data also formed part of another study, on yellow fever vaccine responses in identical twins.

The sample was PBMCs. The source is a young woman in good health. Each CDR3 is given with its conserved first and last residue. The order of the fields is CDR3 length, V gene, D gene, J gene, clone size, CDR3 DNA, CDR3 protein. The D gene is left open where the match is weak. The size field is filled for only some rows; it gives once, few, many or a size class.

len: 15
v_gene: TRBV20-1
d_gene: TRBD2
j_gene: TRBJ2-1
abundance: NA
CDR3nt: TGCAGTGCTAGAGATGGGGGGACTATAAACAATGAGCAGTTCTTC
CDR3aa: CSARDGGTINNEQFF

len: 20
v_gene: TRBV11-1
d_gene: TRBD2
j_gene: TRBJ2-1
abundance: many
CDR3nt: TGTGCCAGCAGCTTTCCGACTAGCGGGAGCTTTGGGAGGTCCTACAATGAGCAGTTCTTC
CDR3aa: CASSFPTSGSFGRSYNEQFF

len: 13
v_gene: TRBV29-1
d_gene: NA
j_gene: TRBJ1-3
abundance: NA
CDR3nt: TGCAGCGTTGGACAGATAGGGGGAAACACCATATATTTT
CDR3aa: CSVGQIGGNTIYF

len: 14
v_gene: TRBV5-1
d_gene: NA
j_gene: TRBJ2-7
abundance: many
CDR3nt: TGCGCCAGCAGCTTCACAGCCCCTTCCTACGAGCAGTACTTC
CDR3aa: CASSFTAPSYEQYF

len: 15
v_gene: TRBV11-2
d_gene: NA
j_gene: TRBJ2-3
abundance: NA
CDR3nt: TGTGCCAGCAGCCCCCGAAGAGAGTTTTCAGATACGCAGTATTTT
CDR3aa: CASSPRREFSDTQYF

len: 16
v_gene: TRBV12-5
d_gene: NA
j_gene: TRBJ2-2
abundance: many
CDR3nt: TGTGCTAGTGGTTTGGTAATTGGAGCCTCCACCGGGGAGCTGTTTTTT
CDR3aa: CASGLVIGASTGELFF

len: 14
v_gene: TRBV6-1
d_gene: NA
j_gene: TRBJ2-7
abundance: NA
CDR3nt: TGTGCCAGCAGTGAATGGCCCAGGGAAGACGAGCAGTACTTC
CDR3aa: CASSEWPREDEQYF

len: 11
v_gene: TRBV28
d_gene: NA
j_gene: TRBJ1-1
abundance: many
CDR3nt: TGTGCCATTGGGGGGAACACTGAAGCTTTCTTT
CDR3aa: CAIGGNTEAFF

len: 14
v_gene: TRBV6-5
d_gene: TRBD1
j_gene: TRBJ1-4
abundance: few
CDR3nt: TGTGCCAGCAGTTACCTGGACAGGAAGGAAAAACTGTTTTTT
CDR3aa: CASSYLDRKEKLFF

len: 17
v_gene: TRBV7-2
d_gene: NA
j_gene: TRBJ1-1
abundance: NA
CDR3nt: TGTGCCAGCAGCACCCGGGGGCGGGGGGCTCGGAGCACTGAAGCTTTCTTT
CDR3aa: CASSTRGRGARSTEAFF

len: 19
v_gene: TRBV28
d_gene: NA
j_gene: TRBJ1-5
abundance: many
CDR3nt: TGTGCCAGCAGTTTATCGCGAGGCAGGGCACTTTATAGCAATCAGCCCCAGCATTTT
CDR3aa: CASSLSRGRALYSNQPQHF

len: 15
v_gene: TRBV5-5
d_gene: NA
j_gene: TRBJ2-1
abundance: NA
CDR3nt: TGTGCCAGCAGCCCACTCGCCGGGGTCGGGGATGAGCAGTTCTTC
CDR3aa: CASSPLAGVGDEQFF

len: 14
v_gene: TRBV5-1
d_gene: NA
j_gene: TRBJ2-4
abundance: NA
CDR3nt: TGCGCCAGCAGCTTGGCTGGAGGGTGGAACATTCAGTACTTC
CDR3aa: CASSLAGGWNIQYF

len: 14
v_gene: TRBV11-1
d_gene: NA
j_gene: TRBJ2-2
abundance: NA
CDR3nt: TGTGCCAGCCTGCGGCAGGGCTACACCGGGGAGCTGTTTTTT
CDR3aa: CASLRQGYTGELFF

len: 12
v_gene: TRBV20-1
d_gene: NA
j_gene: TRBJ2-7
abundance: many
CDR3nt: TGCAGTGGTGGGCGGGATACCTACGAGCAGTACTTC
CDR3aa: CSGGRDTYEQYF

len: 15
v_gene: TRBV6-5
d_gene: NA
j_gene: TRBJ1-5
abundance: NA
CDR3nt: TGTGCCAGCAGTTACAGTTGGGACAGCAATCAGCCCCAGCATTTT
CDR3aa: CASSYSWDSNQPQHF

len: 17
v_gene: TRBV5-1
d_gene: NA
j_gene: TRBJ2-4
abundance: many
CDR3nt: TGCGCCAGCAGCTTGGCCGTGGGGGCCTTGGCCAAAAACATTCAGTACTTC
CDR3aa: CASSLAVGALAKNIQYF

len: 17
v_gene: TRBV12-5
d_gene: NA
j_gene: TRBJ2-6
abundance: NA
CDR3nt: TGTGCTAGTGGTTTGAATCAACGAGCGGAGGGGGCCAACGTCCTGACTTTC
CDR3aa: CASGLNQRAEGANVLTF

len: 13
v_gene: TRBV3-1
d_gene: NA
j_gene: TRBJ1-5
abundance: few
CDR3nt: TGTGCCAGCAGCCACTCAGATAATCAGCCCCAGCATTTT
CDR3aa: CASSHSDNQPQHF

len: 13
v_gene: TRBV20-1
d_gene: NA
j_gene: TRBJ2-2
abundance: NA
CDR3nt: TGCAGTGCTGTCCACTGGGACACCGGGGAGCTGTTTTTT
CDR3aa: CSAVHWDTGELFF

len: 17
v_gene: TRBV5-1
d_gene: TRBD2
j_gene: TRBJ2-2
abundance: NA
CDR3nt: TGCGCCAGCAGCCCGACCGGGACTAGCGGGAGGGACGGGGAGCTGTTTTTT
CDR3aa: CASSPTGTSGRDGELFF

len: 12
v_gene: TRBV28
d_gene: TRBD2
j_gene: TRBJ2-7
abundance: few
CDR3nt: TGTGCCAGTCAGCGGGATTCCTACGAGCAGTACTTC
CDR3aa: CASQRDSYEQYF

len: 18
v_gene: TRBV18
d_gene: NA
j_gene: TRBJ2-6
abundance: NA
CDR3nt: TGTGCCAGCTCACCGTCGGGACATCTCATTACCGGGGCCAACGTCCTGACTTTC
CDR3aa: CASSPSGHLITGANVLTF

len: 16
v_gene: TRBV5-5
d_gene: NA
j_gene: TRBJ1-5
abundance: many
CDR3nt: TGTGCCAGCAGCTTGGGGAGACAGATGGTCGGCCAGCCCCAGCATTTT
CDR3aa: CASSLGRQMVGQPQHF

len: 15
v_gene: TRBV12-3/TRBV12-4
d_gene: NA
j_gene: TRBJ2-3
abundance: many
CDR3nt: TGTGCCAGCAGTTTCAAGTTAGGGGGCACAGATACGCAGTATTTT
CDR3aa: CASSFKLGGTDTQYF

len: 12
v_gene: TRBV6-2/TRBV6-3
d_gene: NA
j_gene: TRBJ1-5
abundance: NA
CDR3nt: TGTGCCAGCAATGACTTTCATCAGCCCCAGCATTTT
CDR3aa: CASNDFHQPQHF

len: 13
v_gene: TRBV7-2
d_gene: NA
j_gene: TRBJ2-5
abundance: many
CDR3nt: TGTGCCAGCAGCCTTGGTCGAGGGGAGACCCAGTACTTC
CDR3aa: CASSLGRGETQYF

len: 14
v_gene: TRBV11-2
d_gene: NA
j_gene: TRBJ2-1
abundance: few
CDR3nt: TGTGCCAGCATATCCGGGACAACCTACAATGAGCAGTTCTTC
CDR3aa: CASISGTTYNEQFF

len: 15
v_gene: TRBV20-1
d_gene: NA
j_gene: TRBJ2-6
abundance: NA
CDR3nt: TGCAGTGCTAGGTCTCTCGGCTCTGGGGCCAACGTCCTGACTTTC
CDR3aa: CSARSLGSGANVLTF

len: 17
v_gene: TRBV6-5
d_gene: TRBD2
j_gene: TRBJ2-1
abundance: many
CDR3nt: TGTGCCAGCAGTTACGGGATAGCGGGTACCTCCTACAATGAGCAGTTCTTC
CDR3aa: CASSYGIAGTSYNEQFF

len: 16
v_gene: TRBV5-1
d_gene: NA
j_gene: TRBJ2-1
abundance: NA
CDR3nt: TGCGCCAGCAGCTTGGTTCGTGGGAGAGGCCTCAATGAGCAGTTCTTC
CDR3aa: CASSLVRGRGLNEQFF

len: 16
v_gene: TRBV28
d_gene: TRBD1
j_gene: TRBJ2-7
abundance: NA
CDR3nt: TGTGCCAGCAGACCCGGGACAGGGGCGCCACGGCACGAGCAGTACTTC
CDR3aa: CASRPGTGAPRHEQYF

len: 13
v_gene: TRBV7-9
d_gene: NA
j_gene: TRBJ1-2
abundance: NA
CDR3nt: TGTGCCAGCAGCCCCCCTACGAACTATGGCTACACCTTC
CDR3aa: CASSPPTNYGYTF

len: 17
v_gene: TRBV5-1
d_gene: NA
j_gene: TRBJ2-5
abundance: few
CDR3nt: TGCGCCAGCAGCTTGGTGTTCGGCAGCCAAAAGGAAGAGACCCAGTACTTC
CDR3aa: CASSLVFGSQKEETQYF

len: 16
v_gene: TRBV12-3/TRBV12-4
d_gene: TRBD1
j_gene: TRBJ2-5
abundance: NA
CDR3nt: TGTGCCAGCAGTTTGGGACAGGGGGTTTTTAAAGAGACCCAGTACTTC
CDR3aa: CASSLGQGVFKETQYF

len: 18
v_gene: TRBV7-3
d_gene: TRBD1
j_gene: TRBJ2-6
abundance: few
CDR3nt: TGTGCCAGCAGCGCACAGAGACAGGGGGCGTATGGGGCCAACGTCCTGACTTTC
CDR3aa: CASSAQRQGAYGANVLTF

len: 16
v_gene: TRBV7-2
d_gene: NA
j_gene: TRBJ2-7
abundance: few
CDR3nt: TGTGCCAGCAGCTTAGGCTCCGGTTTCAGCTCCTACGAGCAGTACTTC
CDR3aa: CASSLGSGFSSYEQYF

len: 13
v_gene: TRBV29-1
d_gene: NA
j_gene: TRBJ1-5
abundance: many
CDR3nt: TGCAGCGTCGCTCCGGGGCGGGATCAGCCCCAGCATTTT
CDR3aa: CSVAPGRDQPQHF

len: 14
v_gene: TRBV28
d_gene: TRBD2
j_gene: TRBJ2-1
abundance: many
CDR3nt: TGTGCCAGCAGTTTAGCCCCGGGGCGGGGGGAGCAGTTCTTC
CDR3aa: CASSLAPGRGEQFF

len: 14
v_gene: TRBV2
d_gene: NA
j_gene: TRBJ2-2
abundance: NA
CDR3nt: TGTGCCAGCAGTGTAGCGGTGGGCACCGGGGAGCTGTTTTTT
CDR3aa: CASSVAVGTGELFF

len: 16
v_gene: TRBV12-3/TRBV12-4
d_gene: TRBD2
j_gene: TRBJ2-3
abundance: NA
CDR3nt: TGTGCCAGCAGTTTGGTAGCGGGAGTAAGGGCAGATACGCAGTATTTT
CDR3aa: CASSLVAGVRADTQYF

len: 12
v_gene: TRBV3-1
d_gene: NA
j_gene: TRBJ2-2
abundance: NA
CDR3nt: TGTGCCAGCAGCCAGGGCCCCGGGGAGCTGCTTTTT
CDR3aa: CASSQGPGELLF

len: 11
v_gene: TRBV20-1
d_gene: NA
j_gene: TRBJ2-7
abundance: NA
CDR3nt: TGCAGTGCTAGAGACGGGATTCAGCAGTACTTC
CDR3aa: CSARDGIQQYF

len: 15
v_gene: TRBV12-3/TRBV12-4
d_gene: NA
j_gene: TRBJ2-3
abundance: many
CDR3nt: TGTGCCAGCGGTCGGAGCAGGAGTCGCGGAGATACGCAGTATTTT
CDR3aa: CASGRSRSRGDTQYF

len: 14
v_gene: TRBV5-1
d_gene: NA
j_gene: TRBJ2-5
abundance: few
CDR3nt: TGCGCCAGCAGCTCTGAGAGGGGAGAAGAGACCCAGTACTTC
CDR3aa: CASSSERGEETQYF

len: 12
v_gene: TRBV29-1
d_gene: TRBD1
j_gene: TRBJ1-2
abundance: many
CDR3nt: TGCAGCACCAGGGGGGATGACTATGGCTACACCTTC
CDR3aa: CSTRGDDYGYTF

len: 15
v_gene: TRBV3-1
d_gene: TRBD1
j_gene: TRBJ2-3
abundance: NA
CDR3nt: TGTGCCACCAGCCAAATGCCAGGGGGCAAAGATACGCAGTATTTT
CDR3aa: CATSQMPGGKDTQYF

len: 16
v_gene: TRBV28
d_gene: NA
j_gene: TRBJ1-5
abundance: many
CDR3nt: TGTGCCAGCAGATTAAACAGGGTGGGGAGCAATCAGCCCCAGCATTTT
CDR3aa: CASRLNRVGSNQPQHF

len: 14
v_gene: TRBV20-1
d_gene: NA
j_gene: TRBJ1-2
abundance: NA
CDR3nt: TGCAGTGCTAGGAAGAGTGGGGGGGACTATGGCTACACCTTC
CDR3aa: CSARKSGGDYGYTF

len: 19
v_gene: TRBV11-1
d_gene: TRBD1
j_gene: TRBJ2-5
abundance: few
CDR3nt: TGTGCCAGCAGCATAACAGTAGGACAGGGATTCGCAAGGCAAGAGACCCAGTACTTC
CDR3aa: CASSITVGQGFARQETQYF

len: 13
v_gene: TRBV6-1
d_gene: NA
j_gene: TRBJ1-4
abundance: many
CDR3nt: TGTGCCAGCAGTGAATGGGGAAACGAAAAACTGTTTTTT
CDR3aa: CASSEWGNEKLFF

len: 14
v_gene: TRBV29-1
d_gene: TRBD1
j_gene: TRBJ2-2
abundance: many
CDR3nt: TGCAGCGCCCGGACAGGTAGCAACACCGGGGAGCTGTTTTTT
CDR3aa: CSARTGSNTGELFF

len: 15
v_gene: TRBV25-1
d_gene: NA
j_gene: TRBJ2-5
abundance: NA
CDR3nt: TGTGCCAGCAGTGAATACGGTCGAGAGGGGGAGACCCAGTACTTC
CDR3aa: CASSEYGREGETQYF

len: 13
v_gene: TRBV12-3/TRBV12-4
d_gene: TRBD1
j_gene: TRBJ1-2
abundance: NA
CDR3nt: TGTGCCAGCAGCCTGGGACAGGTCGCGGGCTACACCTTC
CDR3aa: CASSLGQVAGYTF

len: 13
v_gene: TRBV24-1
d_gene: NA
j_gene: TRBJ1-2
abundance: many
CDR3nt: TGTGCCACCAGTGATTTGTTCGGGGACGGCTACACCTTC
CDR3aa: CATSDLFGDGYTF

len: 15
v_gene: TRBV5-1
d_gene: NA
j_gene: TRBJ2-5
abundance: many
CDR3nt: TGCGCCAGCAGCTTGGATCGACCCTGGGCAGAGACCCAGTACTTC
CDR3aa: CASSLDRPWAETQYF

len: 16
v_gene: TRBV4-1
d_gene: TRBD2
j_gene: TRBJ2-2
abundance: NA
CDR3nt: TGCGCCAGCAGTTATCTAGCGGAGGCGAACACCGGGGAGCTGTTTTTT
CDR3aa: CASSYLAEANTGELFF

len: 13
v_gene: TRBV11-3
d_gene: NA
j_gene: TRBJ2-1
abundance: NA
CDR3nt: TGTGCCAGCAGCTTAGTGGGCGGGTCTGAGCAGTTCTTC
CDR3aa: CASSLVGGSEQFF

len: 15
v_gene: TRBV5-1
d_gene: NA
j_gene: TRBJ2-1
abundance: NA
CDR3nt: TGCGCCAGCAGCTTAGGGGCCCCGAAGGGCAATGAGCAGTTCTTC
CDR3aa: CASSLGAPKGNEQFF